Given below is one T cell receptor (beta chain) in context. Antigen: not known. These data come from a study of monozygotic twins with inflammatory bowel disease. Study results and caveats: Researchers were unable to tell different T cell subtypes apart. IBD patients showed reduced TCRbeta diversity (inverse Simpson) versus healthy co-twins.

The CDR3 is 16 amino acids. Germline V gives CDR1 DFQATT, CDR2 SNEGSKA (reference sequence). After re-calling the 5' RACE reads, TCRdb lists one entry per CDR3 protein, DNA absent. Its table lists approximately 400,000 distinct CDR3 sequences. V gene TRBV20-1 combines with J gene TRBJ1-3; TCRdb names TRBD1, which stays unverified in the absence of DNA. This sequence originates from a human donor with ulcerative colitis or Crohn's disease, or a healthy co-twin of an affected twin (not recorded which). Sample: blood. The CDR3 is CSASHGGQVSGNTIYF.